A single T cell receptor (beta chain) is shown here with its context. The antigen is undetermined. The data stem from a study of Ad26.COV2.S vaccination and SARS-CoV-2 variants. Overall study results and limits: The authors reported substantial breadth in spike-specific CD8+ and CD4+ T cell responses after vaccination.

Treatment of the sample: some 20 received Ad26.COV2.S at low or high dose, single or two shots; a few received placebo; per-sample allocation not given. Day 63 after the first injection of vaccine or placebo was the sampling time. The assay was immunoSEQ multiplex PCR, and TCRdb's table has in-frame clones only and misses some. The sample has about 350,000 clones, roughly 84% seen once. The TCR sequence derives from a person aged 18-65 years who received the Ad26.COV2.S COVID-19 vaccine or a placebo. The sample consisted of peripheral blood, taken in a trial of Ad26.COV2.S vaccine versus placebo.

In DNA, the CDR3 is TGCGCCAGCAGTCCTCGGGTCGGGGTTAACGGCCAAGCGAACACCGGGGAGCTGTTTTTT. Its translation: CASSPRVGVNGQANTGELFF. V usage is TRBV23-1 and J usage is TRBJ2-2; perhaps TRBD2 as D (5 bases). TRBV23-1 is an open reading frame whose function is uncertain. Trimming stripped 4 bases from V and 0 bases from J, with 24 bases between. CDR3 length equals 20 residues.